Included here is one T cell receptor (beta chain) sequence, with context. The antigen is undetermined. The data were taken from a study of T cell clusters in autoimmune cytopenias. Study at large: TRB sequencing had a median approximately 52,000 reads and under 3,000 distinct clonotypes per sample.

TRB was amplified by touch-down multiplex PCR, primer pools A and B combined. No DNA is given; TCRdb re-called the multiplex PCR reads and lists each CDR3 protein once. Here the sample table reports 8,000 or so distinct CDR3 sequences. General study results and limits: The T cell clusters were defined only in silico, without experimental functional validation. Primary autoimmune cytopenia patients seemingly lacked the physiological T cell clusters found in healthy donors.

About 39,000 genome equivalents of blood DNA were amplified for TRB. Sequencing was done on a sample of peripheral blood. The clonotype comes from a human donor with an autoimmune cytopenia or autoimmune hepatitis (not recorded which).

The CDR3 loop is CSARDLAGVLPYEQYF. The J gene is TRBJ2-7, the V gene TRBV20-1; TCRdb's assignment of TRBD2 cannot be checked, as there is no DNA. CDR1 and CDR2 (germline): DFQATT, SNEGSKA (reference sequence). The CDR3 is 16 residues long.